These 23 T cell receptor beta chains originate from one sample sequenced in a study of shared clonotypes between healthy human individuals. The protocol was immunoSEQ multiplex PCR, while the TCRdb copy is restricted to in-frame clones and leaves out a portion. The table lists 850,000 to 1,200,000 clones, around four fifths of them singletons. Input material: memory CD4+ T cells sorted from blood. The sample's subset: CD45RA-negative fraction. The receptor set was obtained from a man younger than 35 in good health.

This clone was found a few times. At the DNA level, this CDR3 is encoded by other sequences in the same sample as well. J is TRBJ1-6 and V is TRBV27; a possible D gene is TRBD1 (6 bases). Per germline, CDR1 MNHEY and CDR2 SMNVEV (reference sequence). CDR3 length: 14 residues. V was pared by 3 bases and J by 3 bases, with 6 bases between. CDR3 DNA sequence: TGTGCCAGCAGTTTGGACAGCTATAATTCACCCCTCCACTTT. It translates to CASSLDSYNSPLHF.

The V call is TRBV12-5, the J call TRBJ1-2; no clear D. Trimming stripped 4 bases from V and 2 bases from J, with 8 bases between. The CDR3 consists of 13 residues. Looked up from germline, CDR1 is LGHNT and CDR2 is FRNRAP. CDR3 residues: CASGSDGNYGYTF. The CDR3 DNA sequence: TGTGCTAGTGGTTCGGACGGGAACTATGGCTACACCTTC. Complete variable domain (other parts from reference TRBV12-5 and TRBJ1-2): DARVTQTPRHKVTEMGQEVTMRCQPILGHNTVFWYRQTMMQGLELLAYFRNRAPLDDSGMPKDRFSAEMPDATLATLKIQPSEPRDSAVYFCASGSDGNYGYTFGSGTRLTVV.

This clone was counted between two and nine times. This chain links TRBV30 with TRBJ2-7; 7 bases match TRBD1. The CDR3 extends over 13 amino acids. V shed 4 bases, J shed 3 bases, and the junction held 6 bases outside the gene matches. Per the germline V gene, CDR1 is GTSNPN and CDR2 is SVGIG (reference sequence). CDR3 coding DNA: TGTGCCTGGAACCCGACAGGGTACTACGAGCAGTACTTC. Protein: CAWNPTGYYEQYF.

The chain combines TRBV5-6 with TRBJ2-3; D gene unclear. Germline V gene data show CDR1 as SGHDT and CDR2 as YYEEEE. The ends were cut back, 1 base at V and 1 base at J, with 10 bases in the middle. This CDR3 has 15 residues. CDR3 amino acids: CASSLSGFGTDTQYF. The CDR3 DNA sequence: TGTGCCAGCAGCTTGTCAGGATTCGGCACAGATACGCAGTATTTT.

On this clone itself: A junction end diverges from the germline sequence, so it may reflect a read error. The CDR3 reads CASSSRLDRVAEKLFF. As DNA, the CDR3 is TGTGCTAGCAGCTCACGACTCGACAGGGTAGCAGAAAAACTGTTTTTT. This chain connects TRBV7-7 to TRBJ1-4, with 7 nucleotides matching TRBD1. Germline V CDR1 and CDR2: SSHAT, FNYEAQ (reference sequence). The CDR3 consists of 16 residues.

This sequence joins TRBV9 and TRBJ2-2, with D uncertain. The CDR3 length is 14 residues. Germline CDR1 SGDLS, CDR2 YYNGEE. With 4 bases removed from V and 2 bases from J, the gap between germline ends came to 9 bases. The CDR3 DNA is TGTGCCAGCAGCCCCCTCTCTAACACCGGGGAGCTGTTTTTT. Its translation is CASSPLSNTGELFF.

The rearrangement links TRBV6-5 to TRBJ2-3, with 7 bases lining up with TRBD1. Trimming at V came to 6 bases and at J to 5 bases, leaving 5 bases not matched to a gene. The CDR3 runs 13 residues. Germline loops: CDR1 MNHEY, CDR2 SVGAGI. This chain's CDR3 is CASRTGQGDTQYF. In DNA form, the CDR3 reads TGTGCCAGCAGGACAGGGCAAGGAGATACGCAGTATTTT.

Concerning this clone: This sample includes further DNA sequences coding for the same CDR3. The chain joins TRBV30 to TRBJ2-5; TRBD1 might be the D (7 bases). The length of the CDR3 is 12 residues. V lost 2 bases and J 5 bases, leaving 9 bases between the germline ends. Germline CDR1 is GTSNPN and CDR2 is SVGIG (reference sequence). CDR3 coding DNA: TGTGCCTGGAGTTCAGGGGGGGAGACCCAGTACTTC. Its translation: CAWSSGGETQYF.

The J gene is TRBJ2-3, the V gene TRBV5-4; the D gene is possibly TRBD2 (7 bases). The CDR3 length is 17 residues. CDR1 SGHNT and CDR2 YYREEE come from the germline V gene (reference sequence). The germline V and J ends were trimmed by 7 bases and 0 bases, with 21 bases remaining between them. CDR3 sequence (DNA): TGTGCCAGCCGGACCTATTTAGGGGGGGCTAGCACAGATACGCAGTATTTT. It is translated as CASRTYLGGASTDTQYF. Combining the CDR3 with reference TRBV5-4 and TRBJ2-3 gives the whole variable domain ETGVTQSPTHLIKTRGQQVTLRCSSQSGHNTVSWYQQALGQGPQFIFQYYREEENGRGNFPPRFSGLQFPNYSSELNVNALELDDSALYLCASRTYLGGASTDTQYFGPGTRLTVL.

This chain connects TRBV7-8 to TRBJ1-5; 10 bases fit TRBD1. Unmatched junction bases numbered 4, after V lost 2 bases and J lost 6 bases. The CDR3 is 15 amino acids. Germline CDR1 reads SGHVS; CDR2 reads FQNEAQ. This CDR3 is CASSLFGQGVQPQHF. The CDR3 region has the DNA TGTGCCAGCAGCTTATTTGGACAGGGGGTTCAGCCCCAGCATTTT.

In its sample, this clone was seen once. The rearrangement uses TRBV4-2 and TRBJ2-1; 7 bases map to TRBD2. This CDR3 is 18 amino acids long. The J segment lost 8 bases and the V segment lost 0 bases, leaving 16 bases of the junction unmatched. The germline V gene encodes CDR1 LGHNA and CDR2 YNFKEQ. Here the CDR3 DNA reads TGTGCCAGCAGCCAAGATCGGCCCGGGACTACACACACCCATGAGCAGTTCTTC. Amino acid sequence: CASSQDRPGTTHTHEQFF.

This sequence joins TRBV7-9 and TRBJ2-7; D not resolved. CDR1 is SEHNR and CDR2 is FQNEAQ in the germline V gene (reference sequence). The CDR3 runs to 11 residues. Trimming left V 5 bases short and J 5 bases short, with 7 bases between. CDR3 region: CASSPLHEQYF. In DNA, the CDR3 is TGTGCCAGCAGCCCCCTCCACGAGCAGTACTTC.

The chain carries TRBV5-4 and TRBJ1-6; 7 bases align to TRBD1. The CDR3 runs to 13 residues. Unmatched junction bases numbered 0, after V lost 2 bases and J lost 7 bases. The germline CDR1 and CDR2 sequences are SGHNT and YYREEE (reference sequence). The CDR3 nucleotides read TGTGCCAGCAGCTTCAGGGGGAATTCACCCCTCCACTTT. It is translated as CASSFRGNSPLHF.

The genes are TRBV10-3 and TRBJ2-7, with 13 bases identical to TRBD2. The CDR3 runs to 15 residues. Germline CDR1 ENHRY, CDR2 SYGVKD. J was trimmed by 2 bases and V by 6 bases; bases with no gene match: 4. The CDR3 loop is CAIRPGLAGAYEQYF. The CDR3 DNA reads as TGTGCCATCAGACCCGGACTAGCGGGGGCCTACGAGCAGTACTTC.

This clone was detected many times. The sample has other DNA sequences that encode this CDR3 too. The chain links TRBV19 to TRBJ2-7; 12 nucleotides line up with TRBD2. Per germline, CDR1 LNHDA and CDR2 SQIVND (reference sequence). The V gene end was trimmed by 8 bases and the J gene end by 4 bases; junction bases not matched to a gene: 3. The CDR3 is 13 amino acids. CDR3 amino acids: CASSTSGGYEQYF. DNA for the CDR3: TGTGCCAGTTCGACTAGCGGGGGATACGAGCAGTACTTC. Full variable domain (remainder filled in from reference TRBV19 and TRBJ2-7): DGGITQSPKYLFRKEGQNVTLSCEQNLNHDAMYWYRQDPGQGLRLIYYSQIVNDFQKGDIAEGYSVSREKKESFPLTVTSAQKNPTAFYLCASSTSGGYEQYFGPGTRLTVT.

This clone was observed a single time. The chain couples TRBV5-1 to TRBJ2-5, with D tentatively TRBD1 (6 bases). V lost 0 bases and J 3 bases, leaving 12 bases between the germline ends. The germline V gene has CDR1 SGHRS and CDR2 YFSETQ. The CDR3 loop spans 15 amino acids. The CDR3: CASSLALAGEETQYF. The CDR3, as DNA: TGCGCCAGCAGCTTGGCCCTGGCAGGGGAAGAGACCCAGTACTTC.

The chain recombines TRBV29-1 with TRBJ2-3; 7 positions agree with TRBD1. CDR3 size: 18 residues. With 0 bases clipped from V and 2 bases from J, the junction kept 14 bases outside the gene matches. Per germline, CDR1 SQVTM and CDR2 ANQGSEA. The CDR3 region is CSVEDVTRTGSNTDTQYF. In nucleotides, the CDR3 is TGCAGCGTTGAAGACGTGACAAGGACAGGTTCAAACACAGATACGCAGTATTTT.

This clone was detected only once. In nucleotides, the CDR3 is TGTGCCAGCACCAGGGAAGGTACGCAGTATTTT. Translated, it gives CASTREGTQYF. This sequence joins TRBV6-5 and TRBJ2-3; D is perhaps TRBD1 (5 bases). CDR1 is MNHEY, CDR2 SVGAGI, per germline. V was shortened by 7 bases and J by 8 bases, with 10 bases between the two germline ends. The CDR3 totals 11 residues.

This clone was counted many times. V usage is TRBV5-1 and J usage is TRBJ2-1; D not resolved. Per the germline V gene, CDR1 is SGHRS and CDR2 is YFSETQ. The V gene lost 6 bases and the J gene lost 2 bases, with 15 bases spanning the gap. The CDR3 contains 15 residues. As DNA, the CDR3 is TGCGCCAGCACCATTCTGCCTACGGCCTACAATGAGCAGTTCTTC. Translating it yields CASTILPTAYNEQFF.

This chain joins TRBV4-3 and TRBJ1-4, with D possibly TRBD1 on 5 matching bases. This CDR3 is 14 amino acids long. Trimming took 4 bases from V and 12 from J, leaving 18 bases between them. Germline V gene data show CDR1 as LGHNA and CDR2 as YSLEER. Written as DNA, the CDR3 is TGCGCCAGCAGCCGCGGGACTAGCGGGAACGAACTGTTTTTT. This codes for CASSRGTSGNELFF.

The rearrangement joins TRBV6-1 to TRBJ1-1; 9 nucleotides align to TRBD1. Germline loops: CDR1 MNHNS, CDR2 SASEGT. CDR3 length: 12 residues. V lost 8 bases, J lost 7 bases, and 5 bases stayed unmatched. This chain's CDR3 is CASGDRVVEAFF. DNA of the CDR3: TGTGCCAGCGGGGACAGGGTGGTTGAAGCTTTCTTT.

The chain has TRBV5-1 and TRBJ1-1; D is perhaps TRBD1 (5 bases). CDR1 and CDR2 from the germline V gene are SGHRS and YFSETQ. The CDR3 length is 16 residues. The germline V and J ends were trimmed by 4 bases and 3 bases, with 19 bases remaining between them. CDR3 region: CASSPMAAGTHTEAFF. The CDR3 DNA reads TGCGCCAGCAGCCCGATGGCTGCAGGGACCCACACTGAAGCTTTCTTT.

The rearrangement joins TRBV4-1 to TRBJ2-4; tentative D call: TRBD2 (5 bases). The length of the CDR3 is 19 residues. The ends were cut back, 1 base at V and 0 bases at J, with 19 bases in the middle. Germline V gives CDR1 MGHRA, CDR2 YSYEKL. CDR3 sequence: CASSQGPGLVVIAKNIQYF. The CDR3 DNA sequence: TGCGCCAGCAGCCAAGGGCCAGGACTGGTCGTCATAGCCAAAAACATTCAGTACTTC.